This TCR beta chain appears in the sequencing data of a study of cytomegalovirus exposure and HLA in healthy donors. Looking at the study overall: The same platform as the approximately 730 first-cohort repertoires was used for the 130 or so validation repertoires, a later analysis reported.

Some clones are missing from TCRdb's copy, which holds only in-frame ones; the method was immunoSEQ multiplex PCR. This sample has some 71,000 clones, with around 93% found just once. General study findings and limits: In vitro data verified a few CMV-associated chains as specific for CMV antigens. A subsequent analysis found that TCR clusters from the first cohort also tended to co-occur in the 120 validation repertoires, with approximately 95% of cluster scores above 0.

As to this clone: No antigen is known for it.

The trim removed 3 bases at V and 3 bases at J, leaving 7 bases unmatched. This CDR3 is 16 amino acids long. The germline V gene encodes CDR1 SGHRS and CDR2 YFSETQ. The TCR was taken from a woman aged 18-35 years in good health and CMV-seronegative. Sequencing was carried out using PBMCs. The chain employs TRBV5-1 and TRBJ2-3; 10 bases fit TRBD2. This CDR3 reads CASSSASGGTTDTQYF. For the CDR3, the DNA is TGCGCCAGCAGCTCGGCTAGCGGGGGCACTACAGATACGCAGTATTTT.